This entry is about one T cell receptor beta chain. The sample comes from a study of beta chain features in type 1 diabetes. Trimming removed 2 bases at V and 0 bases at J, with 8 bases between. The CDR3 has 14 residues. Germline V gives CDR1 SGHDT, CDR2 YYEEEE. cDNA synthesis used the whole RNA isolate, giving expressed TCRB sequences. Assay used: immunoSEQ multiplex PCR; TCRdb lists only in-frame clones, some missing. The table lists some 150,000 clones, over 8.5% of them singletons, with 2% to 2.5% in the top ten. The sequencing input was central memory CD4+ T cells from blood. This chain connects TRBV5-6 to TRBJ1-1; TRBD1 is a possible D gene (5 bases). The receptor comes from a man between 18 and 29 years old in good health. CDR3 sequence reads: CASSFPGVNTEAFF. DNA for the CDR3: TGTGCCAGCAGCTTTCCGGGGGTGAACACTGAAGCTTTCTTT.